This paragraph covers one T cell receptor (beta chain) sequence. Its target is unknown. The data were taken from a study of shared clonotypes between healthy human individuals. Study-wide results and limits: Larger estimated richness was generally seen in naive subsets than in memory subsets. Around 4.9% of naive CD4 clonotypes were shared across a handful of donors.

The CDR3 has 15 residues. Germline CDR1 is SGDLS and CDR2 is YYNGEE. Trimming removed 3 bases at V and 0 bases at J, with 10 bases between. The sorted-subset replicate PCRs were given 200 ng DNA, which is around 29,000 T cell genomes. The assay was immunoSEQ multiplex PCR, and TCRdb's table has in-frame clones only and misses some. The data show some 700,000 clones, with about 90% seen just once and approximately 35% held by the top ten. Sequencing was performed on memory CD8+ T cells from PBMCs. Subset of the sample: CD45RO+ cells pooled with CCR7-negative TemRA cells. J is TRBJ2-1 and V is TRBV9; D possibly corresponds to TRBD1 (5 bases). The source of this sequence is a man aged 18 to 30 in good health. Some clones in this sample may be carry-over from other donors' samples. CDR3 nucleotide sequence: TGTGCCAGCAGCGACAGGTCGAGCTCCTACAATGAGCAGTTCTTC. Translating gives CASSDRSSSYNEQFF.